This TCR beta chain appears in the sequencing data of a study of CD4 and CD8 cells across lung adenocarcinoma regions. This CDR3 is 16 amino acids long. The germline gives CDR1 WNHNN, CDR2 SYGVQD (reference sequence). In regard to this clonotype: Germline is not matched at one junction end, which may reflect a read error.

MiXCR, run by TCRdb on the PCR reads, gives a single entry per CDR3 protein. The sample lists fewer than 30,000 distinct CDR3 sequences, around half seen once, with around 50% in the top ten. The origin of this receptor is a male donor with lung adenocarcinoma. The CD4 and CD8 labels of this study may be unreliable. The chain carries TRBV10-1 and TRBJ2-5; D might be TRBD1 or TRBD2, each matching 6 bases. Sequenced material: CD8+ T cells from the center of a lung tumor. DNA of the CDR3: TGCGCCAGCGGTGGGATAGGGGGAGGAAACCCAGAGACGCAGTACTTC. Its translation: CASGGIGGGNPETQYF.